These T cell receptor beta chains were read from a single sample in a study of OX40 agonist ivuxolimab in advanced cancers. Repertoires were generated with immunoSEQ multiplex PCR, while TCRdb's copy carries only in-frame clones and drops some. The sample has 30,000 to 35,000 clones, approximately 89% seen once. Source: CD4+ or CD8+ T cells sorted from blood, taken in a trial of the OX40 agonist ivuxolimab. The source of these receptors is an adult with an advanced solid tumor such as melanoma, head and neck, liver or kidney cancer. The CDR3 runs from the conserved cysteine through the conserved F or W. D genes are given only for firm matches. Rows give clone size only sometimes, using once, few, many, or a class for an expanded clone.

j_call cdr3_length clone_size v_call d_call cdr3_nt cdr3_aa
TRBJ2-3 13 . TRBV6-6 . TGTGCCAGCAGTTATTCCCCGTCGGATACGCAGTATTTT CASSYSPSDTQYF
TRBJ1-2 11 . TRBV29-1 . TGCAGCGTTAGCAGGGAGGATGGCTACACCTTC CSVSREDGYTF
TRBJ1-1 13 large TRBV4-2 . TGTGCCAGCAGCCAAGGACAGAACACTGAAGCTTTCTTT CASSQGQNTEAFF
TRBJ2-3 11 . TRBV6-5 . TGTGCCAGCAGTGCAGGGGATACGCAGTATTTT CASSAGDTQYF
TRBJ2-1 16 . TRBV14 TRBD2 TGTGCCAGCAGCCTCAGACTAGCGAGATTCTACAATGAGCAGTTCTTC CASSLRLARFYNEQFF
TRBJ1-1 14 . TRBV9 . TGTGCCAGCAGCGTTCTACAGGGAGGAACTGAAGCTTTCTTT CASSVLQGGTEAFF
TRBJ2-5 16 . TRBV4-1 TRBD1 TGCGCCAGCAGCCAAGAGGAGACAGGGGGAAGGGAGACCCAGTACTTC CASSQEETGGRETQYF
TRBJ2-7 12 . TRBV11-1 . TGTGCCAGCAGCCAGGACAGCTACGAGCAGTACTTC CASSQDSYEQYF
TRBJ2-6 15 . TRBV30 . TGTGCCTGGAGTGTACTGGGCTCTGGGGCCAACGTCCTGACTTTC CAWSVLGSGANVLTF
TRBJ1-2 13 . TRBV14 TRBD1 TGTGCCAGCAGGGGGACAGGGCTCTATGGCTACACCTTC CASRGTGLYGYTF
TRBJ1-5 15 once TRBV4-1 . TGCGCCAGCAGCCAAGATCCCGGGAGCGATCAGCCCCAGCATTTT CASSQDPGSDQPQHF
TRBJ1-4 17 . TRBV7-8 TRBD1 TGTGCCAGCAGCTGGGCGACGGGACAGGCCTCTAATGAAAAACTGTTTTTT CASSWATGQASNEKLFF
TRBJ2-1 17 . TRBV4-1 TRBD1 TGCGCCAGCAGCCAGGCGGCCCCCAAACAGGGGAGCGATGAGCAGTTCTTC CASSQAAPKQGSDEQFF
TRBJ1-1 13 . TRBV6-5 . TGTGCCAGCAGTTACTCGATCTTAGGTCAACCTTTCTTT CASSYSILGQPFF
TRBJ2-3 20 . TRBV18 TRBD2 TGTGCCAGCTCACCACCCGTAACAGGGAAAGGACTAGCGGGAGAAGATACGCAGTATTTT CASSPPVTGKGLAGEDTQYF
TRBJ2-5 16 . TRBV11-2 TRBD1 TGTGCCAGCCTACAGAGGGACAGGGGGTACCAAGAGACCCAGTACTTC CASLQRDRGYQETQYF
TRBJ2-5 17 . TRBV27 . TGTGCCAGCAGTGGCGAGACTCCAAAGGGCCCTAAAGAGACCCAGTACTTC CASSGETPKGPKETQYF
TRBJ1-1 12 . TRBV30 . TGTGCCCGAAAAACCAGACGCACTGAAGCTTTCTTT CARKTRRTEAFF
TRBJ1-4 15 once TRBV9 . TGTGCCAGCAGCGTAGCAAGGGATCCGAATGAAAAACTGTTTTTT CASSVARDPNEKLFF
TRBJ1-5 14 . TRBV29-1 . TGCAGCGTTTCTCCGGGGGGGGTGGGTCAGCCCCAGCATTTT CSVSPGGVGQPQHF
TRBJ1-1 15 few TRBV4-2 . TGTGCCAGCAGCCCCCTGGAGGGCAGGAACACTGAAGCTTTCTTT CASSPLEGRNTEAFF
TRBJ2-5 14 . TRBV19 TRBD2 TGTGCCACCACAGAACTAGCGGGAGACGAGACCCAGTACTTC CATTELAGDETQYF
TRBJ2-3 17 . TRBV5-1 TRBD2 TGCGCCAGCAGCTTGGCCCAAAGCGGGGGGATGGAAGATACGCAGTATTTT CASSLAQSGGMEDTQYF
TRBJ2-5 14 . TRBV7-2 TRBD2 TGTGCCAGCAGATCTAGCGGGAGTTGGGAGACCCAGTACTTC CASRSSGSWETQYF
TRBJ1-1 15 . TRBV19 . TGTGCCAGTACCCTACAAGCCGGCAGGAACACTGAAGCTTTCTTT CASTLQAGRNTEAFF
TRBJ2-1 13 once TRBV7-9 TRBD2 TGTGCCAGCACCCCGGGGGGGGTCGATGAGCAGTTCTTC CASTPGGVDEQFF
TRBJ2-3 13 . TRBV6-1 . TGTGCCAGCAGAGAGCTAGGAGGAGATACGCAGTATTTT CASRELGGDTQYF
TRBJ1-5 13 . TRBV7-8 . TGTGCCAGCAGCTTAGACCAGAATCAGCCCCAGCATTTT CASSLDQNQPQHF
TRBJ2-7 15 . TRBV5-6 TRBD1 TGTGCCAGCAGCACCGGGACAGGGGGATCCTACGAGCAGTACTTC CASSTGTGGSYEQYF
TRBJ2-1 14 . TRBV7-9 . TGTGCCAGCAGGAAATCCGGAGTTTACAATGAGCAGTTCTTC CASRKSGVYNEQFF
TRBJ2-7 15 . TRBV6-1 TRBD1 TGTGCCAGCAGTGAAGCGTGGACAGGCTCCTACGAGCAGTACTTC CASSEAWTGSYEQYF
TRBJ1-2 14 . TRBV28 TRBD1 TGTGCCAGCAGTCACAGGGGTAATCGCTATGGCTACACCTTC CASSHRGNRYGYTF
TRBJ2-7 15 . TRBV7-2 TRBD1 TGTGCCAGCAGATACAGGGGGCAAAGCTCCTACGAGCAGTACTTC CASRYRGQSSYEQYF
TRBJ2-1 14 . TRBV6-4 TRBD2 TGTGCCAGCAGTGAAAGCGGGGGGTACAATGAGCAGTTCTTC CASSESGGYNEQFF
TRBJ2-1 15 . TRBV27 TRBD2 TGTGCCAGCAGTTTACCGACTAGCGGCCTGGATGAGCAGTTCTTC CASSLPTSGLDEQFF
TRBJ1-1 14 few TRBV2 TRBD1 TGTGCCAGCAGTCAGGGACAGCTGAACACTGAAGCTTTCTTT CASSQGQLNTEAFF
TRBJ2-5 15 . TRBV7-2 TRBD1 TGTGCCAGCAGCGCGCGACAGGGTTCAGGCGAGACCCAGTACTTC CASSARQGSGETQYF
TRBJ1-1 13 . TRBV19 . TGTGCCAGTAGTATAGCGGGAATCGCTGAAGCTTTCTTT CASSIAGIAEAFF
TRBJ2-1 13 . TRBV7-7 TRBD2 TGTGCCAGCAGCTTTAGCGGGTTCAATGAGCAGTTCTTC CASSFSGFNEQFF
TRBJ2-2 16 . TRBV10-3 . TGTGCCATCAGTTTCCCCGGAACACTGAACACCGGGGAGCTGTTTTTT CAISFPGTLNTGELFF
TRBJ1-3 14 . TRBV7-2 . TGTGCCAGCAGCTTAGCTAGGGGTGAAAACACCATATATTTT CASSLARGENTIYF
TRBJ2-1 15 . TRBV29-1 TRBD2 TGCAGCGTTGACGGGGCGGGGGGGCCATTTGATGAGCAGTTCTTC CSVDGAGGPFDEQFF
TRBJ1-1 13 . TRBV28 . TGCGCCAGCAGTTTATATACGCCCACTGAAGCTTTCTTT CASSLYTPTEAFF
TRBJ2-1 17 . TRBV27 TRBD2 TGTGCCAGCAGTTTACAGACTAGCGCTACTTCCTACAATGAGCAGTTCTTC CASSLQTSATSYNEQFF
TRBJ1-1 14 . TRBV5-6 . TGTGCCAGCAGCCCGCAGCAGAAGTACACTGAAGCTTTCTTT CASSPQQKYTEAFF
TRBJ2-2 16 . TRBV7-9 . TGTGCCAGCAGCTTAATCCCCCGGGACCCCACCGGGGAGCTGTTTTTT CASSLIPRDPTGELFF